The present T cell receptor beta chain was sequenced within a study of blood T cell repertoires in COVID-19. Study background: Researchers got acute and convalescent COVID-19 samples from the United States, Italy and Spain. T cells, B-cell-depleted T cells, or PBMCs supplied cDNA or gDNA.

The CDR3 is 14 residues long. CDR1 SGDLS and CDR2 YYNGEE come from the germline V gene. V dropped 5 bases and J dropped 1; count of bases not matched to a gene: 3. The method was immunoSEQ multiplex PCR; TCRdb's version includes in-frame clones alone and lacks a portion of them. The table lists 210,000 or so clones, about nine tenths of them singletons. This chain uses TRBV9 with TRBJ1-2; 9 positions agree with TRBD1. This TCR came from a woman aged 40 to 50 with acute or convalescent COVID-19. The specimen sequenced was peripheral blood. The CDR3 sequence is CASRGDRDNYGYTF. The CDR3 DNA sequence: TGTGCCAGCAGAGGGGACAGGGATAACTATGGCTACACCTTC.